This is a list of T cell receptor beta chains from one sample in a study of shared clonotypes between healthy human individuals. Sequencing was performed with immunoSEQ multiplex PCR; in TCRdb, only in-frame clones are kept and a portion is missing. The data hold some 2,000,000 clones, with around 95% observed a single time. The sequencing sample was made of naive CD4+ T cells sorted from blood. The receptors were gathered from a young man in good health. The CDR3 runs from the conserved cysteine through the conserved F or W. Fields, in order: clone size, V gene, J gene, D gene, CDR3 protein, CDR3 DNA. The D gene is left open where the match is weak. Clone size is shown for a subset of rows, as once, few, many or a class of expanded clone.

NA	TRBV19	TRBJ1-5	TRBD1	CASSPQGARQPQHF	TGTGCCAGTAGTCCACAGGGGGCCCGGCAGCCCCAGCATTTT
NA	TRBV5-6	TRBJ2-7	TRBD1	CASTWDRNEQYF	TGTGCCAGCACCTGGGACAGGAACGAGCAGTACTTC
NA	TRBV4-3	TRBJ2-7	TRBD2	CASSQVHRGLTAAGAYEQYF	TGCGCCAGCAGCCAAGTTCATCGGGGACTAACAGCGGCCGGCGCCTACGAGCAGTACTTC
NA	TRBV7-2	TRBJ2-7	NA	CASREEAYEQYF	TGTGCCAGCAGGGAGGAAGCCTACGAGCAGTACTTC
NA	TRBV19	TRBJ2-7	NA	CASSFPSSYEQYF	TGTGCCAGTAGTTTTCCGAGCTCCTACGAGCAGTACTTC
NA	TRBV7-9	TRBJ2-7	NA	CASSLSGTAYEQYF	TGTGCCAGCAGCTTATCCGGAACAGCCTACGAGCAGTACTTC
NA	TRBV5-1	TRBJ2-5	TRBD1	CASSKTGAGAKETQYF	TGCGCCAGCAGCAAGACAGGGGCCGGCGCAAAGGAGACCCAGTACTTC
NA	TRBV18	TRBJ2-7	NA	CASSPVASAYEQYF	TGTGCCAGCTCACCAGTGGCCAGCGCCTACGAGCAGTACTTC
NA	TRBV5-1	TRBJ2-7	NA	CASSITTSYEQYF	TGCGCCAGCAGCATTACAACCTCCTACGAGCAGTACTTC
NA	TRBV14	TRBJ1-6	NA	CASSQFGGHSPLHF	TGTGCCAGCAGCCAATTTGGCGGGCATTCACCCCTCCACTTT
NA	TRBV11-3	TRBJ2-3	NA	CASSLFSTDTQYF	TGTGCCAGCAGCTTATTCTCTACAGATACGCAGTATTTT
once	TRBV11-2	TRBJ1-6	NA	CASSLGGPGAVYNSPLHF	TGTGCCAGCAGCTTAGGGGGGCCAGGGGCCGTCTATAATTCACCCCTCCACTTT
NA	TRBV7-6	TRBJ2-2	NA	CASSEARTGELFF	TGTGCCAGCAGCGAGGCCCGCACCGGGGAGCTGTTTTTT
NA	TRBV10-3	TRBJ1-1	TRBD1	CAISDGGTGAFF	TGTGCCATCAGTGATGGAGGGACAGGGGCTTTCTTT
NA	TRBV6-1	TRBJ1-3	NA	CASSGVPSSSGNTIYF	TGTGCCAGCAGTGGGGTTCCTTCAAGCTCTGGAAACACCATATATTTT
NA	TRBV7-2	TRBJ2-5	TRBD2	CASSSRGGGDKIKETQYF	TGTGCCAGCAGCTCTCGCGGGGGGGGAGACAAAATCAAAGAGACCCAGTACTTC
NA	TRBV10-3	TRBJ2-3	NA	CAISEASRDTQYF	TGTGCCATCAGTGAGGCATCCAGAGATACGCAGTATTTT
NA	TRBV4-2	TRBJ2-3	NA	CASSQDLTDTQYF	TGTGCCAGCAGCCAAGACCTCACAGATACGCAGTATTTT
NA	TRBV2	TRBJ2-3	NA	CASRAGPTTDTQYF	TGTGCCAGCAGGGCTGGACCAACTACAGATACGCAGTATTTT
NA	TRBV28	TRBJ1-4	NA	CASSLLIGASNEKLFF	TGTGCCAGCAGTTTGTTAATAGGGGCGTCTAATGAAAAACTGTTTTTT
NA	TRBV18	TRBJ2-7	TRBD1	CASSPREIGTAPYEQYF	TGTGCCAGCTCACCACGAGAGATCGGGACAGCCCCCTACGAGCAGTACTTC
NA	TRBV5-5	TRBJ2-1	NA	CASSLGGIYNEQFF	TGTGCCAGCAGCCTTGGAGGGATCTACAATGAGCAGTTCTTC
NA	TRBV18	TRBJ2-7	TRBD2	CASSPRTSGTTYEQYF	TGTGCCAGCTCACCACGGACTAGCGGGACGACCTACGAGCAGTACTTC